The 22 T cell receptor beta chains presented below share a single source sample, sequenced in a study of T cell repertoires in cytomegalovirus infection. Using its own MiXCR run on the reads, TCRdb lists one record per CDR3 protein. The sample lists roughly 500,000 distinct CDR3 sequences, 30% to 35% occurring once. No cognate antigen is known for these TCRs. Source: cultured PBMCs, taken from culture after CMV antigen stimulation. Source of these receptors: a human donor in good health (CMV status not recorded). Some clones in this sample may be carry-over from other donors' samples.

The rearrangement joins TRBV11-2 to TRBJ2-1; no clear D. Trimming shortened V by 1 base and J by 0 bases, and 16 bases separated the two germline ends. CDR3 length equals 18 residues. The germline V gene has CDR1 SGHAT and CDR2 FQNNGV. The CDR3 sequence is CASSLVLSAGGSYNEQFF. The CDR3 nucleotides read TGTGCCAGCAGCTTAGTATTGTCGGCTGGCGGCTCCTACAATGAGCAGTTCTTC.

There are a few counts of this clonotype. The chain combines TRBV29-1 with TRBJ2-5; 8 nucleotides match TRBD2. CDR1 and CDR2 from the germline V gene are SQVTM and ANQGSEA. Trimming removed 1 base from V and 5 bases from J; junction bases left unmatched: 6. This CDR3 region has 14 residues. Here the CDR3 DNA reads TGCAGCGTTGAAGTCCCGGGGGGGTACGAGACCCAGTACTTC. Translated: CSVEVPGGYETQYF.

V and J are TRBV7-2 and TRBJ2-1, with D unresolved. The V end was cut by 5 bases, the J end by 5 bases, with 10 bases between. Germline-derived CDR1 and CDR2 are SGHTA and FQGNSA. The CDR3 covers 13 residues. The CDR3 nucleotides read TGTGCCAGCAGCCCGGCTGTCCACAATGAGCAGTTCTTC. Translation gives CASSPAVHNEQFF. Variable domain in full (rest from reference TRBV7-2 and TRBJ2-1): GAGVSQSPSNKVTEKGKDVELRCDPISGHTALYWYRQSLGQGLEFLIYFQGNSAPDKSGLPSDRFSAERTGGSVSTLTIQRTQQEDSAVYLCASSPAVHNEQFFGPGTRLTVL.

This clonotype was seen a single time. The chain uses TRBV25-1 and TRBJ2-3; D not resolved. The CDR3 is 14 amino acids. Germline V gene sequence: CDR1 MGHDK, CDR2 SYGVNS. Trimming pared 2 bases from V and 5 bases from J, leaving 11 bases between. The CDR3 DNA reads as TGTGCCAGCAGTGAAAAGGGCTATTTAGATACGCAGTATTTT. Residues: CASSEKGYLDTQYF.

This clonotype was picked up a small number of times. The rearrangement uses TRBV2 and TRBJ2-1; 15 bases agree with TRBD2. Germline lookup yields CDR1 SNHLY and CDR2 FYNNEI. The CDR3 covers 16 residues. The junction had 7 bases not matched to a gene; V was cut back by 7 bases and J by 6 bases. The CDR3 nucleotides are TGTGCCAGCACCGGGACTAGCGGGAGGTATAGCAATGAGCAGTTCTTC. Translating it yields CASTGTSGRYSNEQFF. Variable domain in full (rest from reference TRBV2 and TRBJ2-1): EPEVTQTPSHQVTQMGQEVILRCVPISNHLYFYWYRQILGQKVEFLVSFYNNEISEKSEIFDDQFSVERPDGSNFTLKIRSTKLEDSAMYFCASTGTSGRYSNEQFFGPGTRLTVL.

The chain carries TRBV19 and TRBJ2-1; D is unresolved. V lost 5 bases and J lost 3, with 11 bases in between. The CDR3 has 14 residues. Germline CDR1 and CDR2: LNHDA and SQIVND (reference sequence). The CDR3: CASSVSYDYNEQFF. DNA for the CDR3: TGTGCCAGTAGTGTTAGTTACGACTACAATGAGCAGTTCTTC.

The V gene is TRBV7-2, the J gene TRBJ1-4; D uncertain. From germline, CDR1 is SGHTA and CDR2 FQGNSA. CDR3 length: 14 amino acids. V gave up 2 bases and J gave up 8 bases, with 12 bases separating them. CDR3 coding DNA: TGTGCCAGCAGCTTATTGACGGGTGGAGAAAAACTGTTTTTT. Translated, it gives CASSLLTGGEKLFF.

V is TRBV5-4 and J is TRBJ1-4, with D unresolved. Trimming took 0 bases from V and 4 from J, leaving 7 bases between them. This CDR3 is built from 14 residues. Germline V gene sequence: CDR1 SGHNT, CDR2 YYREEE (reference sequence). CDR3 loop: CASSLAQSNEKLFF. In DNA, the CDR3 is TGTGCCAGCAGCTTGGCGCAGAGTAATGAAAAACTGTTTTTT.

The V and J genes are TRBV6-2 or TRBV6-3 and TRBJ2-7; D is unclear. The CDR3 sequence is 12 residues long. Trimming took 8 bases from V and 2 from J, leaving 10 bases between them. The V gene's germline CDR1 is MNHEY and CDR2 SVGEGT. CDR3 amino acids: CASATGAYEQYF. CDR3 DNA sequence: TGTGCCAGCGCGACGGGCGCCTACGAGCAGTACTTC.

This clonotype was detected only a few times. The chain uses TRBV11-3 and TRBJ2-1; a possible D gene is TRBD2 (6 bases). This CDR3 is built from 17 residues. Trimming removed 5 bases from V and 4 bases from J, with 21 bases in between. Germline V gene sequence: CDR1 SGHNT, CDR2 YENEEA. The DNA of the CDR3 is TGTGCCAGCAGCCCCCCTACGGCGGGAAAGCTTTACAATGAGCAGTTCTTC. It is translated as CASSPPTAGKLYNEQFF. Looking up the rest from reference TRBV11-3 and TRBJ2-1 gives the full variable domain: EAGVVQSPRYKIIEKKQPVAFWCNPISGHNTLYWYLQNLGQGPELLIRYENEEAVDDSQLPKDRFSAERLKGVDSTLKIQPAELGDSAVYLCASSPPTAGKLYNEQFFGPGTRLTVL.

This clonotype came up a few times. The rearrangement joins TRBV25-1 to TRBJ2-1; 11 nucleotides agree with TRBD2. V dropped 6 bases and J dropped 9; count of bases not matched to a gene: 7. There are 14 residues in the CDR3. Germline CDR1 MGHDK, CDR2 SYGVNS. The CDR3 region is CASRALAGVGEQFF. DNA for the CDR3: TGTGCCAGCAGAGCACTAGCGGGGGTCGGTGAGCAGTTCTTC.

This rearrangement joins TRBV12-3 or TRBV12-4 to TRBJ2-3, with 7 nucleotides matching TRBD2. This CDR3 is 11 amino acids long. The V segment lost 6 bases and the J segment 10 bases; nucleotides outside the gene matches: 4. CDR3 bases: TGTGCCAGCAGCTACGGGGGGTCGCAGTATTTT. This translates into CASSYGGSQYF.

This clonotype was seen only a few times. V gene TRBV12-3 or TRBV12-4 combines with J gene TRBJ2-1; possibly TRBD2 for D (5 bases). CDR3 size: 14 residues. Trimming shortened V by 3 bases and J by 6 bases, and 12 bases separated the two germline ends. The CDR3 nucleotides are TGTGCCAGCAGTTTGGACGGCGGGCCCAATGAGCAGTTCTTC. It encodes CASSLDGGPNEQFF.

CDR3 bases: TGTGCCAGCAGCTTAGACATGCTTAATTCACCCCTCCACTTT. Amino acid sequence: CASSLDMLNSPLHF. This chain connects TRBV7-2 to TRBJ1-6; D remains ambiguous. V lost 1 base and J lost 6, with 7 bases in between. Germline CDR1 is SGHTA and CDR2 is FQGNSA. The CDR3 consists of 14 residues. The entire variable domain, with the rest obtained from reference TRBV7-2 and TRBJ1-6, is as follows: GAGVSQSPSNKVTEKGKDVELRCDPISGHTALYWYRQSLGQGLEFLIYFQGNSAPDKSGLPSDRFSAERTGGSVSTLTIQRTQQEDSAVYLCASSLDMLNSPLHFGNGTRLTVT.

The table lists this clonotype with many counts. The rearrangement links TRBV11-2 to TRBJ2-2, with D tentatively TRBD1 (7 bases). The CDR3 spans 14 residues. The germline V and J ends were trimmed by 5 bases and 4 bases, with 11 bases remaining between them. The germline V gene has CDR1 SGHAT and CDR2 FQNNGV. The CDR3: CASSPRGVTGELFF. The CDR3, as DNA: TGTGCCAGCAGCCCCAGGGGGGTCACCGGGGAGCTGTTTTTT. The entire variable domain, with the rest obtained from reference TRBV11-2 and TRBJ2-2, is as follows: EAGVAQSPRYKIIEKRQSVAFWCNPISGHATLYWYQQILGQGPKLLIQFQNNGVVDDSQLPKDRFSAERLKGVDSTLKIQPAKLEDSAVYLCASSPRGVTGELFFGEGSRLTVL.

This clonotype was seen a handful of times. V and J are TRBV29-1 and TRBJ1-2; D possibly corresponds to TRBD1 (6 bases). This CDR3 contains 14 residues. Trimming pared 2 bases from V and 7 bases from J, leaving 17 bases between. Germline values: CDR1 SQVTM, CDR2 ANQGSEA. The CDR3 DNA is TGCAGCGTTGAAATGCATGGGGGCGCAGGTGGCTACACCTTC. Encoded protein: CSVEMHGGAGGYTF.

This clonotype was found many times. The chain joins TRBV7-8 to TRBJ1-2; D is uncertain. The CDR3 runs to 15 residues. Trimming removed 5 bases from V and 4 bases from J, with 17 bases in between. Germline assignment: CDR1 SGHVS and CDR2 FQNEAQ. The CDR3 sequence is CASSPHVGPFYGYTF. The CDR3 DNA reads TGTGCCAGCAGCCCCCACGTCGGCCCTTTCTATGGCTACACCTTC.

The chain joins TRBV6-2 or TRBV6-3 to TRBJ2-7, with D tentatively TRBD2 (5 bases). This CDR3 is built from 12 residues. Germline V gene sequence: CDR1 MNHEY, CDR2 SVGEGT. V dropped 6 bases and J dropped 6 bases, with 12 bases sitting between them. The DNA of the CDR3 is TGTGCCAGCAGAGAGGTCCGGGGCGAGCAGTACGTC. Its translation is CASREVRGEQYV.

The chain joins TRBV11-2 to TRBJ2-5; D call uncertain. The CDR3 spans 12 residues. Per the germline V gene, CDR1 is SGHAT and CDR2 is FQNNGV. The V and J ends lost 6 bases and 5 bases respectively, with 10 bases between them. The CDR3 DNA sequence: TGTGCCAGCAGTAGTTTGGTGGAGACCCAGTACTTC. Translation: CASSSLVETQYF.

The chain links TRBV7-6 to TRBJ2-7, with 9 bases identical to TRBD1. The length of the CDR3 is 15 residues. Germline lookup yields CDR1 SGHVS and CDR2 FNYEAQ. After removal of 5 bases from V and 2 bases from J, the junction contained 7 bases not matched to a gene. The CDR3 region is CASSQMGQGAYEQYF. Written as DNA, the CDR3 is TGTGCCAGCAGCCAGATGGGACAGGGAGCCTACGAGCAGTACTTC.

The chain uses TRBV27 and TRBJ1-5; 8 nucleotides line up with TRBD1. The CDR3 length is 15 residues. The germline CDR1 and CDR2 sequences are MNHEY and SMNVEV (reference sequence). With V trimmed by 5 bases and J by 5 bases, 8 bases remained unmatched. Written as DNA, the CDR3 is TGTGCCAGCAGTCCCCTGACAGGGGAGGATCAGCCCCAGCATTTT. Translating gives CASSPLTGEDQPQHF.

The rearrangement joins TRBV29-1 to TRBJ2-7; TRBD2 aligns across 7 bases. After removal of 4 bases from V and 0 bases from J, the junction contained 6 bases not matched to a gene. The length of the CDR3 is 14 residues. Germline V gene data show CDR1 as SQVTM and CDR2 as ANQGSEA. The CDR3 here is CSVAGGSFSYEQYF. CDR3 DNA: TGCAGCGTTGCGGGCGGGAGTTTCTCCTACGAGCAGTACTTC.